These 6 T cell receptor beta chains were sequenced from one sample in a study of graft-versus-host responses after intestinal transplantation. Antigens for these TCRs are unknown. Some clones are missing from TCRdb's copy, which holds only in-frame ones; the method was immunoSEQ multiplex PCR. Among about 120,000 clones, roughly 95% were seen once, and the ten largest hold more than 3%. The material sequenced was unstimulated CD8+ T cells sorted from spleen or lymph node cells, taken before intestinal transplant. Every receptor here comes from a human donor who received an intestinal transplant.

This chain joins TRBV9 and TRBJ1-6, with TRBD1 matching 9 bases. Trimming at V came to 2 bases and at J to 9 bases, leaving 6 bases not matched to a gene. Per germline, CDR1 SGDLS and CDR2 YYNGEE. The CDR3 runs to 15 residues. In DNA, the CDR3 is TGTGCCAGCAGCGTGGGGGGACAGGGAGGTTCACCCCTCCACTTT. Its protein is CASSVGGQGGSPLHF.

J is TRBJ2-6 and V is TRBV9, with 10 nucleotides matching TRBD1. This CDR3 is built from 22 residues. Germline CDR1 is SGDLS and CDR2 is YYNGEE. Trimming at V came to 2 bases and at J to 1 base, leaving 18 bases not matched to a gene. This CDR3 reads CASSVSTKPTTGGASGANVLTF. CDR3 in DNA: TGTGCCAGCAGCGTTTCCACCAAACCCACGACAGGGGGCGCATCTGGGGCCAACGTCCTGACTTTC.

The rearrangement joins TRBV4-3 to TRBJ1-5; D gene uncertain. V lost 0 bases, J lost 0 bases, and 6 bases lay in between. CDR3 size: 15 residues. Germline loops: CDR1 LGHNA, CDR2 YSLEER. CDR3 sequence (DNA): TGCGCCAGCAGCCAAGACCTCCGTAGCAATCAGCCCCAGCATTTT. This encodes CASSQDLRSNQPQHF.

The rearrangement joins TRBV28 to TRBJ1-3, with D hard to call. This CDR3 region has 11 residues. The germline V and J ends were trimmed by 10 bases and 1 base, with 5 bases remaining between them. CDR1 and CDR2 (germline): MDHEN, SYDVKM. In DNA, the CDR3 is TGTGCCATCGGGTCTGGAAACACCATATATTTT. It encodes CAIGSGNTIYF. Full variable domain (remainder filled in from reference TRBV28 and TRBJ1-3): DVKVTQSSRYLVKRTGEKVFLECVQDMDHENMFWYRQDPGLGLRLIYFSYDVKMKEKGDIPEGYSVSREKKERFSLILESASTNQTSMYLCAIGSGNTIYFGEGSWLTVV.

The chain couples TRBV18 to TRBJ1-4; the D is unclear. Trimming took 0 bases from V and 8 from J, leaving 19 bases between them. Looked up from germline, CDR1 is KGHSH and CDR2 is LQKENI. This CDR3 spans 17 amino acids. CDR3 amino acids: CASSPPVFSTLREKLFF. CDR3 sequence (DNA): TGTGCCAGCTCACCACCGGTGTTCAGTACCCTGCGAGAAAAACTGTTTTTT. The complete variable domain, with remaining parts taken from reference TRBV18 and TRBJ1-4, reads NAGVMQNPRHLVRRRGQEARLRCSPMKGHSHVYWYRQLPEEGLKFMVYLQKENIIDESGMPKERFSAEFPKEGPSILRIQQVVRGDSAAYFCASSPPVFSTLREKLFFGSGTQLSVL.

V usage is TRBV6-6 and J usage is TRBJ2-7, with TRBD1 matching 9 bases. The germline V gene encodes CDR1 MNHNY and CDR2 SVGAGI (reference sequence). Unmatched junction bases numbered 6, after V lost 5 bases and J lost 4 bases. This CDR3 region has 14 residues. The CDR3 loop is CASSPGTGPYEQYF. For the CDR3, the DNA is TGTGCCAGCAGTCCTGGGACAGGGCCTTACGAGCAGTACTTC.